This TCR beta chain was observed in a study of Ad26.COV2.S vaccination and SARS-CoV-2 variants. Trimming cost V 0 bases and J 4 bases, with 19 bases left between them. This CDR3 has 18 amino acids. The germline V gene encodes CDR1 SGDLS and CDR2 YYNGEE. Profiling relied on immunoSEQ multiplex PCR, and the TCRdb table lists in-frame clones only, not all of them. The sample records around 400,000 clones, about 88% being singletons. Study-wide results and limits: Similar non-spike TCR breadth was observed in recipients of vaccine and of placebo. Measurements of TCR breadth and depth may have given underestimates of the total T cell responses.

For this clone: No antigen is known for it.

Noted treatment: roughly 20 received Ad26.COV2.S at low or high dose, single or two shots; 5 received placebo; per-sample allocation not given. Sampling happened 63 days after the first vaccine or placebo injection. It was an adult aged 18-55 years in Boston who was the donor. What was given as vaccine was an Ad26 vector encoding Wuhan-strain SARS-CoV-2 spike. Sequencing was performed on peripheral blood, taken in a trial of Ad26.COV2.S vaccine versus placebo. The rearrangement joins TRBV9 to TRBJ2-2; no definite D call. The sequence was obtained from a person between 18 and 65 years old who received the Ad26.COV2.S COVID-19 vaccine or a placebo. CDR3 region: CASSVVPLGPTSTGELFF. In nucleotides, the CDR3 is TGTGCCAGCAGCGTAGTCCCTTTGGGCCCGACGAGCACCGGGGAGCTGTTTTTT.